This is a list of T cell receptor beta chains from one sample in a study of cytomegalovirus exposure and HLA in healthy donors. Profiling relied on immunoSEQ multiplex PCR, and the TCRdb table lists in-frame clones only, not all of them. The sample lists 140,000 or so clones, approximately 90% occurring once. The sequencing sample was made of PBMCs. These receptors were collected from a man in his late teens or twenties in good health and CMV-seronegative. Each CDR3 is given with its conserved first and last residue. Each record gives: CDR3 length, D gene, clone size, J gene, V gene, CDR3 protein, CDR3 DNA. A D gene is named only where the DNA matches it firmly. Size values are once, few and many counts, or a class for expanded clones, and some rows have none.

13,TRBD1,NA,TRBJ1-2,TRBV6-1,CASSEGDRVGYTF,TGTGCCAGCAGCGAAGGGGACAGGGTTGGCTACACCTTC
14,NA,NA,TRBJ1-4,TRBV9,CASSIGTRNEKLFF,TGTGCCAGCAGCATCGGGACAAGGAATGAAAAACTGTTTTTT
16,TRBD1,NA,TRBJ1-3,TRBV6-5,CASSSGTGRQGNTIYF,TGTGCCAGCAGTTCCGGGACAGGGCGTCAAGGAAACACCATATATTTT
14,NA,NA,TRBJ2-7,TRBV30,CAWSVLRAPYEQYF,TGTGCCTGGAGTGTACTCAGGGCCCCCTACGAGCAGTACTTC
14,NA,once,TRBJ1-1,TRBV18,CASSRENLNTEAFF,TGTGCCAGCTCACGGGAGAATCTGAACACTGAAGCTTTCTTT
17,TRBD2,NA,TRBJ2-2,TRBV9,CASSVSSGATNTGELFF,TGTGCCAGCAGCGTTTCTAGCGGGGCAACGAACACCGGGGAGCTGTTTTTT
13,NA,NA,TRBJ2-7,TRBV27,CASSLRAKGEQYF,TGTGCCAGCAGTTTAAGGGCTAAGGGGGAGCAGTACTTC
15,NA,NA,TRBJ1-3,TRBV19,CASSPPVNSGNTIYF,TGTGCCAGTAGTCCCCCAGTCAACTCTGGAAACACCATATATTTT
15,NA,NA,TRBJ1-5,TRBV6-6,CASSYSQGWHQPQHF,TGTGCCAGCAGTTACTCACAGGGTTGGCATCAGCCCCAGCATTTT
14,TRBD1,NA,TRBJ2-1,TRBV6-5,CASRRQGTYNEQFF,TGTGCCAGCAGACGACAGGGGACCTACAATGAGCAGTTCTTC
14,NA,once,TRBJ1-1,TRBV7-8,CASSPSGGYTEAFF,TGTGCCAGCAGCCCCTCGGGGGGGTACACTGAAGCTTTCTTT
14,TRBD1,NA,TRBJ1-1,TRBV6-5,CASSLQGLNTEAFF,TGTGCCAGCAGTCTACAGGGGTTGAACACTGAAGCTTTCTTT
14,NA,NA,TRBJ2-5,TRBV10-3,CAISTTGTQETQYF,TGTGCCATCAGTACCACAGGGACCCAAGAGACCCAGTACTTC
15,NA,NA,TRBJ2-1,TRBV27,CASSFGGSSYNEQFF,TGTGCCAGCAGTTTTGGGGGCAGCTCCTACAATGAGCAGTTCTTC
11,TRBD1,NA,TRBJ2-4,TRBV6-4,CASGQGNPQYF,TGTGCCAGTGGACAGGGGAACCCTCAGTACTTC
10,NA,NA,TRBJ2-3,TRBV5-1,CASSGGTQYF,TGCGCCAGCAGCGGAGGTACGCAGTATTTT
15,TRBD2,NA,TRBJ2-5,TRBV18,CASSPPGTSKETQYF,TGTGCCAGCTCACCACCTGGGACTAGCAAAGAGACCCAGTACTTC
15,TRBD2,NA,TRBJ2-3,TRBV7-9,CASSLVSSGGHTQYF,TGTGCCAGCAGCTTAGTTAGTAGCGGGGGCCATACGCAGTATTTT
15,TRBD2,NA,TRBJ2-3,TRBV19,CASSKASGGTDTQYF,TGTGCCAGTAGTAAGGCTAGCGGGGGCACAGATACGCAGTATTTT
15,NA,NA,TRBJ1-2,TRBV5-5,CASSTMGGSNYGYTF,TGTGCCAGCAGCACAATGGGAGGGTCTAACTATGGCTACACCTTC
13,NA,NA,TRBJ1-1,TRBV19,CASSLSRNTEAFF,TGTGCCAGTAGCCTAAGTAGGAACACTGAAGCTTTCTTT
15,TRBD1,NA,TRBJ2-3,TRBV7-9,CASSRGQGVTDTQYF,TGTGCCAGCAGCCGGGGACAGGGAGTCACAGATACGCAGTATTTT
16,TRBD1,NA,TRBJ1-3,TRBV7-9,CASSFSRLGQGHTIYF,TGTGCCAGCAGCTTTAGCCGTTTGGGACAGGGGCACACCATATATTTT
13,NA,NA,TRBJ1-1,TRBV18,CASSPGRATEAFF,TGTGCCAGCTCACCAGGCAGGGCCACTGAAGCTTTCTTT
17,NA,NA,TRBJ2-2,TRBV7-6,CASSLAGRTLNTGELFF,TGTGCCAGCAGCTTAGCGGGGCGCACCTTGAACACCGGGGAGCTGTTTTTT
14,NA,NA,TRBJ1-1,TRBV5-1,CASSVTGLNTEAFF,TGCGCCAGCAGCGTAACAGGGCTAAACACTGAAGCTTTCTTT
18,TRBD1,NA,TRBJ1-3,TRBV27,CASSLSATGANSGNTIYF,TGTGCCAGCAGTTTATCAGCGACAGGGGCCAACTCTGGAAACACCATATATTTT
17,TRBD1,NA,TRBJ2-3,TRBV11-2,CASSSRLDRGGADTQYF,TGTGCCAGCAGCTCGCGCCTGGACAGGGGAGGAGCAGATACGCAGTATTTT
8,NA,few,TRBJ1-2,TRBV29-1,CSVEGGSF,TGCAGCGTTGAGGGGGGGTCCTTC
14,NA,NA,TRBJ2-7,TRBV7-6,CASSFQGSSYEQYF,TGTGCCAGCAGCTTCCAGGGGTCGTCCTACGAGCAGTACTTC
18,TRBD1,once,TRBJ2-1,TRBV10-1,CASSESLGGQGEYNEQFF,TGCGCCAGCAGTGAGTCTTTAGGCGGGCAGGGGGAATACAATGAGCAGTTCTTC
16,NA,NA,TRBJ1-1,TRBV7-8,CASSSDKGRWGTEAFF,TGTGCCAGCAGCTCGGACAAGGGTCGCTGGGGCACTGAAGCTTTCTTT
17,TRBD1,NA,TRBJ1-1,TRBV10-2,CASSDSRGTGVYTEAFF,TGCGCCAGCAGTGATTCGAGGGGGACAGGGGTGTACACTGAAGCTTTCTTT
16,NA,NA,TRBJ1-4,TRBV9,CASSVGWLQLNEKLFF,TGTGCCAGCAGCGTAGGGTGGTTACAGCTTAATGAAAAACTGTTTTTT
15,NA,NA,TRBJ1-3,TRBV19,CASTLQFHSGNTIYF,TGTGCCAGTACCCTACAGTTTCACTCTGGAAACACCATATATTTT
16,TRBD1,NA,TRBJ1-2,TRBV25-1,CASTKGGDRGIYGYTF,TGTGCCAGCACCAAGGGCGGGGACAGGGGGATCTATGGCTACACCTTC
15,TRBD2,NA,TRBJ2-1,TRBV30,CAWSVGLAGDPEQFF,TGTGCCTGGAGTGTAGGGCTAGCGGGCGACCCCGAGCAGTTCTTC